These 32 T cell receptor beta chains were sequenced from one sample in a study of blood T cell repertoires in COVID-19. This table comes from immunoSEQ multiplex PCR, and its TCRdb copy is limited to in-frame clones, with some not included. The sample carries about 160,000 clones, around 90% recorded once. The sample was peripheral blood. The receptors were gathered from a woman in her fifties or sixties who had recovered from COVID-19.

The rearrangement joins TRBV7-9 to TRBJ2-2; possible D gene TRBD1, 6 bases. Trimming removed 3 bases at V and 1 base at J, with 9 bases between. Per the germline V gene, CDR1 is SEHNR and CDR2 is FQNEAQ (reference sequence). The CDR3 is 15 residues long. Written as DNA, the CDR3 is TGTGCCAGCAGCTTTTTAGGGGGGAACACCGGGGAGCTGTTTTTT. This encodes CASSFLGGNTGELFF.

This chain links TRBV7-9 with TRBJ2-3; D is unresolved. This CDR3 is built from 13 residues. Germline CDR1 SEHNR, CDR2 FQNEAQ (reference sequence). V lost 1 base and J 6 bases, leaving 8 bases between the germline ends. The CDR3 protein is CASSLVLLDTQYF. The CDR3, as DNA: TGTGCCAGCAGCTTAGTACTTCTCGATACGCAGTATTTT.

The DNA for the CDR3 is TGTGCCAGTAGTAGCGGGGGGGCCGGGTTCGGAGAGACCCAGTACTTC. Residues: CASSSGGAGFGETQYF. The chain uses TRBV19 and TRBJ2-5; 9 positions match TRBD2. CDR3 length: 16 amino acids. Losses at the gene ends were 4 bases for V and 4 bases for J; bases not matched to a gene: 10. The germline V gene encodes CDR1 LNHDA and CDR2 SQIVND (reference sequence).

The rearrangement joins TRBV2 to TRBJ2-1; 10 nucleotides align to TRBD2. CDR1 is SNHLY, CDR2 FYNNEI, per germline. The J segment lost 0 bases and the V segment lost 6 bases, leaving 11 bases of the junction unmatched. The CDR3 sequence is 18 residues long. The CDR3 reads CASRRVAGGTSSYNEQFF. The CDR3 coding sequence is TGTGCCAGCAGACGGGTAGCGGGGGGTACGAGCTCCTACAATGAGCAGTTCTTC.

V and J are TRBV24-1 and TRBJ1-1, with D perhaps TRBD1 (5 bases). The CDR3 consists of 18 residues. Germline V CDR1 and CDR2: KGHDR, SFDVKD. V lost 9 bases and J lost 1, with 26 bases in between. CDR3 coding DNA: TGTGCCACCTCCAGATTCCCCCGCTACGGAACAGGGAACACTGAAGCTTTCTTT. Protein sequence: CATSRFPRYGTGNTEAFF.

There are a few counts of this clone. V usage is TRBV28 and J usage is TRBJ1-5; no clear D. There are 12 residues in the CDR3. Germline V gene data show CDR1 as MDHEN and CDR2 as SYDVKM. The germline V and J ends were trimmed by 7 bases and 5 bases, with 9 bases remaining between them. CDR3 amino acids: CASNPGDQPQHF. CDR3 nucleotide sequence: TGTGCCAGCAACCCAGGCGATCAGCCCCAGCATTTT.

This clone was counted a single time. The chain couples TRBV28 to TRBJ1-1, with D tentatively TRBD1 (6 bases). The V end was cut by 7 bases, the J end by 4 bases, with 10 bases between. This CDR3 is built from 12 residues. CDR1 and CDR2 (germline): MDHEN, SYDVKM. The DNA of the CDR3 is TGTGCCAGCATATTAGGGGGCACTGAAGCTTTCTTT. Encoded protein: CASILGGTEAFF. The entire variable domain, with the rest obtained from reference TRBV28 and TRBJ1-1, is as follows: DVKVTQSSRYLVKRTGEKVFLECVQDMDHENMFWYRQDPGLGLRLIYFSYDVKMKEKGDIPEGYSVSREKKERFSLILESASTNQTSMYLCASILGGTEAFFGQGTRLTVV.

The chain combines TRBV5-6 with TRBJ1-1, with a weak D call TRBD1 (6 bases). Trimming took 1 base from V and 6 from J, leaving 10 bases between them. Germline CDR1 and CDR2: SGHDT and YYEEEE. The CDR3 spans 13 residues. CDR3 residues: CASSLYQGPEAFF. The DNA for the CDR3 is TGTGCCAGCAGCTTGTACCAGGGGCCTGAAGCTTTCTTT.

The chain links TRBV28 to TRBJ1-5; 7 bases are shared with TRBD1. The CDR3 is 14 amino acids. J gave up 7 bases and V 6 bases, and 9 bases lay outside the gene matches. The germline V gene has CDR1 MDHEN and CDR2 SYDVKM. The CDR3: CASRTTGRRQPQHF. The CDR3 nucleotides are TGTGCCAGCAGGACGACAGGGCGCAGGCAGCCCCAGCATTTT.

This clone appeared a single time. V gene TRBV5-1 combines with J gene TRBJ2-7; the D gene is possibly TRBD2 (5 bases). The CDR3 is made up of 14 amino acids. Germline V gene sequence: CDR1 SGHRS, CDR2 YFSETQ. V lost 4 bases, J lost 2 bases, and 13 bases lay in between. The CDR3 here is CASSPTPGTYEQYF. The CDR3 DNA sequence: TGCGCCAGCAGCCCTACCCCCGGGACCTACGAGCAGTACTTC.

In its sample, this clone was seen a few times. The chain joins TRBV19 to TRBJ2-5; maybe TRBD2 (6 bases). Trimming took 1 base from V and 3 from J, leaving 9 bases between them. Looked up from germline, CDR1 is LNHDA and CDR2 is SQIVND (reference sequence). There are 14 residues in the CDR3. Here the CDR3 DNA reads TGTGCCAGTAGTATAGTGGGCGGGGAAGAGACCCAGTACTTC. Translation: CASSIVGGEETQYF.

In this sample, this clone turned up once. This chain links TRBV2 with TRBJ1-1; D is uncertain. There are 13 residues in the CDR3. The germline V and J ends were trimmed by 7 bases and 1 base, with 10 bases remaining between them. Germline assignment: CDR1 SNHLY and CDR2 FYNNEI. The CDR3 region is CASKRETNTEAFF. DNA of the CDR3: TGTGCCAGCAAAAGGGAGACGAACACTGAAGCTTTCTTT.

The chain employs TRBV4-3 and TRBJ2-2, with 8 bases matching TRBD1. CDR3 length equals 17 residues. V lost 0 bases and J lost 3; bases outside the gene matches: 6. Germline lookup yields CDR1 LGHNA and CDR2 YSLEER. CDR3 bases: TGCGCCAGCAGCCAAGAGGCGGCCAGGGGGCACACCGGGGAGCTGTTTTTT. Protein sequence: CASSQEAARGHTGELFF.

CDR3 region: CASTSGGLYNSPLHF. CDR3 sequence (DNA): TGTGCCAGTACTAGCGGCGGACTTTATAATTCACCCCTCCACTTT. The chain recombines TRBV19 with TRBJ1-6, with unresolved D. Germline CDR1 reads LNHDA; CDR2 reads SQIVND (reference sequence). Trimming removed 7 bases at V and 4 bases at J, with 14 bases between. The CDR3 runs 15 residues.

The chain is built from TRBV13 and TRBJ2-3; 8 nucleotides match TRBD1. CDR1 is PRHDT and CDR2 is FYEKMQ in the germline V gene (reference sequence). The V segment lost 1 base and the J segment 8 bases; nucleotides outside the gene matches: 2. CDR3 length: 13 residues. The CDR3 nucleotides read TGTGCCAGCAGCTTAGCAGGGGGCGGTACGCAGTATTTT. Its protein product is CASSLAGGGTQYF.

This chain joins TRBV18 and TRBJ1-1; no clear D. Germline V gene sequence: CDR1 KGHSH, CDR2 LQKENI. V was trimmed by 3 bases and J by 2 bases, leaving 13 bases between them. The CDR3 covers 15 residues. This CDR3 is CASSPRRADNTEAFF. CDR3 sequence (DNA): TGTGCCAGCTCACCCCGGAGGGCAGATAACACTGAAGCTTTCTTT.

The CDR3 DNA follows: TGTGCCAGCAGCCCCGACAGGGGACTTGCAACTAATGAAAAACTGTTTTTT. Amino acids: CASSPDRGLATNEKLFF. The chain combines TRBV7-9 with TRBJ1-4; the match to TRBD1 covers 8 bases. The CDR3 has 17 residues. Germline V gives CDR1 SEHNR, CDR2 FQNEAQ (reference sequence). Trimming at V came to 5 bases and at J to 0 bases, leaving 8 bases not matched to a gene.

The chain uses TRBV7-3 and TRBJ2-3, with a tentative D call TRBD2 (7 bases). The CDR3 length is 14 residues. Trimming took off 2 bases at V and 5 bases at J, with 11 bases between the two ends. CDR1 SGHTA and CDR2 FQGTGA come from the germline V gene. CDR3 in amino acids: CASSLAGAGDTQYF. The CDR3 DNA sequence: TGTGCCAGCAGCTTAGCGGGGGCGGGAGATACGCAGTATTTT.

This chain links TRBV2 with TRBJ2-5; 14 bases match TRBD2. Germline-derived CDR1 and CDR2 are SNHLY and FYNNEI. There are 15 residues in the CDR3. The ends lost 8 bases at V and 5 bases at J; junction bases unmatched: 7. The CDR3 DNA reads as TGTGCCAGCGCGGGACTAGCGGGGGCGGGTGAGACCCAGTACTTC. Its translation is CASAGLAGAGETQYF.

This clone appeared a single time. V gene TRBV7-3 combines with J gene TRBJ2-7; 8 bases fit TRBD1. CDR3 length equals 14 residues. The germline V gene has CDR1 SGHTA and CDR2 FQGTGA. The V and J ends lost 5 bases and 2 bases, in that order; junction bases with no gene match: 5. CDR3 region: CASSPGQGTYEQYF. The CDR3 DNA sequence: TGTGCCAGCAGCCCTGGACAGGGAACCTACGAGCAGTACTTC.

This clone occurred once. The rearrangement uses TRBV12-3 or TRBV12-4 and TRBJ2-3, with 8 bases lining up with TRBD2. J lost 4 bases, V lost 7 bases, and 4 bases had no gene match. The CDR3 has 13 residues. The CDR3 loop is CASTQGLADTQYF. DNA of the CDR3: TGTGCCAGCACCCAGGGACTAGCAGATACGCAGTATTTT.

CDR3 bases: TGTGCCAGCAGCTTGATCCTAGCGGGGGCCACCGGGGAGCTGTTTTTT. This translates into CASSLILAGATGELFF. The J gene is TRBJ2-2, the V gene TRBV5-5; TRBD2 agrees at 10 bases. Germline CDR1 and CDR2: SGHKS and YYEKEE (reference sequence). V gave up 1 base and J gave up 4 bases; unmatched junction bases: 4. This CDR3 is 16 amino acids long.

The chain has TRBV7-9 and TRBJ2-3, with 11 nucleotides matching TRBD2. Trimming took 1 base from V and 7 from J; bases not matched to a gene: 4. The CDR3 sequence is 15 residues long. Germline lookup yields CDR1 SEHNR and CDR2 FQNEAQ (reference sequence). This CDR3 reads CASSLDASGGHTQYF. The DNA of the CDR3 is TGTGCCAGCAGCTTAGACGCTAGCGGGGGGCATACGCAGTATTTT.

The chain recombines TRBV11-2 with TRBJ2-1, with TRBD2 matching over 7 bases. The CDR3 loop spans 15 amino acids. Germline trimming cut 1 base from V and 6 bases from J; bases unmatched to any gene: 6. Germline V gene sequence: CDR1 SGHAT, CDR2 FQNNGV. CDR3 amino acids: CASSLGSPGGNEQFF. The CDR3 coding sequence is TGTGCCAGCAGCTTAGGCTCACCGGGGGGCAATGAGCAGTTCTTC.

A note on this clone: The sample contains more than one DNA sequence encoding this CDR3. The chain links TRBV25-1 to TRBJ2-5; 10 bases are shared with TRBD2. Germline-derived CDR1 and CDR2 are MGHDK and SYGVNS. Unmatched junction bases numbered 1, after V lost 5 bases and J lost 1 base. The CDR3 runs to 14 residues. The chain's CDR3 is CASSQRGGQETQYF. The CDR3 region has the DNA TGTGCCAGCAGTCAGCGGGGGGGCCAAGAGACCCAGTACTTC.

The chain recombines TRBV10-3 with TRBJ2-1; 10 nucleotides match TRBD2. This CDR3 region has 14 residues. With V trimmed by 6 bases and J by 4 bases, 3 bases remained unmatched. Germline assignment: CDR1 ENHRY and CDR2 SYGVKD. CDR3 amino acids: CAIRLAGEYNEQFF. CDR3 coding DNA: TGTGCCATCAGGCTAGCGGGGGAGTACAATGAGCAGTTCTTC.

This clone appeared a few times. The chain couples TRBV28 to TRBJ1-2, with 11 bases lining up with TRBD1. V lost 3 bases and J lost 8; bases outside the gene matches: 14. The CDR3 is made up of 17 amino acids. Germline V gene data show CDR1 as MDHEN and CDR2 as SYDVKM. The CDR3: CASSFRTGGLIGNGYTF. The CDR3 region has the DNA TGTGCCAGCAGTTTCCGGACAGGGGGCCTAATTGGGAACGGCTACACCTTC.

The V and J genes are TRBV6-6 and TRBJ2-3, with 8 positions matching TRBD1. Germline trimming cut 4 bases from V and 6 bases from J; bases unmatched to any gene: 6. CDR1 MNHNY and CDR2 SVGAGI come from the germline V gene (reference sequence). The CDR3 runs 14 residues. The CDR3 DNA is TGTGCCAGCAGTTCGGACAGGGCTAGGGATACGCAGTATTTT. Amino acid sequence: CASSSDRARDTQYF.

The genes are TRBV18 and TRBJ2-7; TRBD1 agrees at 9 bases. Per the germline V gene, CDR1 is KGHSH and CDR2 is LQKENI. The CDR3 is made up of 15 amino acids. V was clipped by 2 bases and J by 4 bases; unmatched bases: 6. The CDR3 sequence: CASSPRETGGYEQYF. DNA for the CDR3: TGTGCCAGCTCACCAAGGGAGACAGGGGGGTACGAGCAGTACTTC.

The chain recombines TRBV7-6 with TRBJ1-2; 7 bases agree with TRBD1. The V and J ends lost 5 bases and 4 bases, in that order; junction bases with no gene match: 16. The CDR3 covers 17 residues. Germline CDR1 reads SGHVS; CDR2 reads FNYEAQ. In DNA, the CDR3 is TGTGCCAGCAGCGCCCAATCGAGGGGGCCAACCCTCTATGGCTACACCTTC. Its translation is CASSAQSRGPTLYGYTF.

CDR3 in amino acids: CATTGDGGNTEAFF. The CDR3 DNA follows: TGTGCCACGACAGGGGATGGGGGAAACACTGAAGCTTTCTTT. The chain has TRBV10-3 and TRBJ1-1, with 8 positions matching TRBD1. CDR1 is ENHRY, CDR2 SYGVKD, per germline. This CDR3 spans 14 amino acids. V lost 10 bases, J lost 2 bases, and 9 bases stayed unmatched.

The chain uses TRBV5-1 and TRBJ1-5, with D maybe TRBD1 (6 bases). The germline V gene has CDR1 SGHRS and CDR2 YFSETQ. Trimming shortened V by 4 bases and J by 5 bases, and 13 bases separated the two germline ends. The CDR3 contains 14 residues. The chain's CDR3 is CASSEQGEDQPQHF. Written as DNA, the CDR3 is TGCGCCAGCAGCGAACAGGGAGAGGATCAGCCCCAGCATTTT. Full variable domain (missing parts from reference TRBV5-1 and TRBJ1-5): KAGVTQTPRYLIKTRGQQVTLSCSPISGHRSVSWYQQTPGQGLQFLFEYFSETQRNKGNFPGRFSGRQFSNSRSEMNVSTLELGDSALYLCASSEQGEDQPQHFGDGTRLSIL.